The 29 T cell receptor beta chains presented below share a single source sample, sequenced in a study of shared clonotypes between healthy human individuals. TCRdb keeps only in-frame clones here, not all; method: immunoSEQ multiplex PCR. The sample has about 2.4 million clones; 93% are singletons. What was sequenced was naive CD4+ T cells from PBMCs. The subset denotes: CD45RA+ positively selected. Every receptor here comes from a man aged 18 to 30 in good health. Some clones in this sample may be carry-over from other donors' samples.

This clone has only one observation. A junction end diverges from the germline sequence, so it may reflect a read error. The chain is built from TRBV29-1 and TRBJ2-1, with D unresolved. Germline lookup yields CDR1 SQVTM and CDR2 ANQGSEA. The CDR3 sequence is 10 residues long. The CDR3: CSVDDGWGVF. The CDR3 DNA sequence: TGCAGCGTCGACGACGGGTGGGGTGTCTTC.

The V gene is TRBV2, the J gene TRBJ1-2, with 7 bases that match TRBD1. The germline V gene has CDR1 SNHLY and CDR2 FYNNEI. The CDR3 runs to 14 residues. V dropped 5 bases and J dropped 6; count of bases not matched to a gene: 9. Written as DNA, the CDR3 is TGTGCCAGCAGTAAACAGGGGAGCGAAGATGGCTACACCTTC. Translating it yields CASSKQGSEDGYTF.

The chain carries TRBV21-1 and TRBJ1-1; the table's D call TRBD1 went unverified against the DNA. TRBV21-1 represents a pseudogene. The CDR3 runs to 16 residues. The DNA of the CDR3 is TGTGCCAGCAGCAACCGGACAGGGGCGACGAACACTGAAGCTTTCTTT. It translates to CASSNRTGATNTEAFF.

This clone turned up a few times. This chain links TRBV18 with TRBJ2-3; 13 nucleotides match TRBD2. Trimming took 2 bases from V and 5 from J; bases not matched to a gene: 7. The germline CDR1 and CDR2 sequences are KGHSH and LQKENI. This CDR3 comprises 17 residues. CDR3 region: CASSPWGTSGKLDTQYF. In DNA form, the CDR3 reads TGTGCCAGCTCACCATGGGGGACTAGCGGGAAGTTAGATACGCAGTATTTT.

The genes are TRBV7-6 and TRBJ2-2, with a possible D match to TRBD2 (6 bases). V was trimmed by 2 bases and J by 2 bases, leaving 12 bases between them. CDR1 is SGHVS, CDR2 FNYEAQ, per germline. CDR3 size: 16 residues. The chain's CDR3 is CASSLSGTANTGELFF. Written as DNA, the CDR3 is TGTGCCAGCAGCTTATCTGGGACTGCCAACACCGGGGAGCTGTTTTTT.

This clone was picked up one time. The CDR3 DNA reads as TGTGCCAGCAGCGTAGGTTTAGGGGCCGGCAATGAGCAGTTCTTC. This codes for CASSVGLGAGNEQFF. The chain uses TRBV9 and TRBJ2-1; maybe TRBD1 (5 bases). The CDR3 is 15 residues long. CDR1 and CDR2 (germline): SGDLS, YYNGEE. Trimming took off 0 bases at V and 6 bases at J, with 13 bases between the two ends.

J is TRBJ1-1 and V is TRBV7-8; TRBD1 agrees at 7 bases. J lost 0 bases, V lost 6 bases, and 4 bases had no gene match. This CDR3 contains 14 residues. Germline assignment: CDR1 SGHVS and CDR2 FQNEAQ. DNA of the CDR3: TGTGCCAGCAGATCACAGGGGATGAACACTGAAGCTTTCTTT. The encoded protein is CASRSQGMNTEAFF.

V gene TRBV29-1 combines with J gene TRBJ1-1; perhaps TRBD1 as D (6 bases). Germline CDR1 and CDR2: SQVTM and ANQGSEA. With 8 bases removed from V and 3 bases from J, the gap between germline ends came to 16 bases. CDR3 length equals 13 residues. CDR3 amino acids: CSFATRGDTEAFF. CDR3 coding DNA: TGCAGCTTTGCCACAAGGGGGGACACTGAAGCTTTCTTT.

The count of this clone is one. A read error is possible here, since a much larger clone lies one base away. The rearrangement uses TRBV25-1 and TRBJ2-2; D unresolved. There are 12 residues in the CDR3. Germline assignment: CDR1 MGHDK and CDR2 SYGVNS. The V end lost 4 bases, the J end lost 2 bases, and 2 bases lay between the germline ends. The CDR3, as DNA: TGTGCCAGCAGTGTAAACACCGGGGAGCTGTTTTTT. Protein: CASSVNTGELFF.

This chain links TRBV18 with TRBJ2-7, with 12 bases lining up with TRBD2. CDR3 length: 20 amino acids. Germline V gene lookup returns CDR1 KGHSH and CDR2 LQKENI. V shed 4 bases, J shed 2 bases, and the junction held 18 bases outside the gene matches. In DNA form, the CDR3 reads TGTGCCAGCTCACGAAAAGAGACTAGCGGGAGTTCCGGGGCCCCCTACGAGCAGTACTTC. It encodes CASSRKETSGSSGAPYEQYF. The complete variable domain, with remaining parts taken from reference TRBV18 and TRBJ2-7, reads NAGVMQNPRHLVRRRGQEARLRCSPMKGHSHVYWYRQLPEEGLKFMVYLQKENIIDESGMPKERFSAEFPKEGPSILRIQQVVRGDSAAYFCASSRKETSGSSGAPYEQYFGPGTRLTVT.

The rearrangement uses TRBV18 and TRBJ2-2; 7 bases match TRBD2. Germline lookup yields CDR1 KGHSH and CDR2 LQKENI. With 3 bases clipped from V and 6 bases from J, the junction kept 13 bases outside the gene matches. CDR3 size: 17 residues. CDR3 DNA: TGTGCCAGCTCACCGCAATTGGTCATAGGACTAGCCGGGGAGCTGTTTTTT. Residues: CASSPQLVIGLAGELFF.

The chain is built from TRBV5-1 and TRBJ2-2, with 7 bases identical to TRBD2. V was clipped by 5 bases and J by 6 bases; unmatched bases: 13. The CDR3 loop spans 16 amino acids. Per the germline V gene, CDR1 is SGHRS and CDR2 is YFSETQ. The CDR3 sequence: CASSPEMTSWAGELFF. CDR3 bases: TGCGCCAGCAGTCCCGAAATGACTAGCTGGGCCGGGGAGCTGTTTTTT.

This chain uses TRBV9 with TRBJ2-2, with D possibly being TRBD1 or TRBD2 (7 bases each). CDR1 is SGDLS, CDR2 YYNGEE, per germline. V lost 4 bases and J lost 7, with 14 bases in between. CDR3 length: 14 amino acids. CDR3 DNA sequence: TGTGCCAGCAGCTCTGGGGGGGACAGCGGGGAGCTGTTTTTT. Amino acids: CASSSGGDSGELFF.

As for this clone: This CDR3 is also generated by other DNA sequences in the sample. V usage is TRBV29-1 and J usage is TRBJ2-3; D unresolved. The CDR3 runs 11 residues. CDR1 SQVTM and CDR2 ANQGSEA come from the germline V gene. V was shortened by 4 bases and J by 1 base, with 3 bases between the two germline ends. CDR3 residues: CSVAGTDTQYF. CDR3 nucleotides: TGCAGCGTTGCGGGCACAGATACGCAGTATTTT.

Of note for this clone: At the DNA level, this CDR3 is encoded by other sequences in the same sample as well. The CDR3 DNA sequence: TGCAGTGCTAGAGATCAAGAGACCCAGTACTTC. The encoded protein is CSARDQETQYF. The chain recombines TRBV20-1 with TRBJ2-5; D is undetermined. The germline V gene encodes CDR1 DFQATT and CDR2 SNEGSKA (reference sequence). Trimming pared 0 bases from V and 2 bases from J, leaving 1 base between. The CDR3 extends over 11 amino acids.

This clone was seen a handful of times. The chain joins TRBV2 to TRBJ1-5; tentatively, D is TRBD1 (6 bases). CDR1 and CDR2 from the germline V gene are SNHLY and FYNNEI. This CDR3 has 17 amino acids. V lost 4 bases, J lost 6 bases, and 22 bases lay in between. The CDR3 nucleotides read TGTGCCAGCAGTGGTACCGGGGGCGGCGGAAGCGGTCAGCCCCAGCATTTT. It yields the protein CASSGTGGGGSGQPQHF.

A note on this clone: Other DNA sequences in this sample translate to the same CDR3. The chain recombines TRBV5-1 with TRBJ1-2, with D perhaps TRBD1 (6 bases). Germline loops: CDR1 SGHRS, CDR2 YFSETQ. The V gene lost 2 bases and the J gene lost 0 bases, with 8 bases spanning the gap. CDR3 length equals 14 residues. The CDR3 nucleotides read TGCGCCAGCAGCTTACAGGGACCTAACTATGGCTACACCTTC. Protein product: CASSLQGPNYGYTF.

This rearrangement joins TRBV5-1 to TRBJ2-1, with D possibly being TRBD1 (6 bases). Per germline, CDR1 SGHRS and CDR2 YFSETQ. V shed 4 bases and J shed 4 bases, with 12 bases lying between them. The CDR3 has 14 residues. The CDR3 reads CASSGDRTYNEQFF. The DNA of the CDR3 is TGCGCCAGCAGCGGAGACAGGACTTACAATGAGCAGTTCTTC.

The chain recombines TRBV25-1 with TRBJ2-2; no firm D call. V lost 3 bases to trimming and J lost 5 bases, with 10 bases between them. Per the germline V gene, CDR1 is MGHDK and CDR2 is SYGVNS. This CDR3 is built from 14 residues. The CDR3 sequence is CASSEPSGTGELFF. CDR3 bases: TGTGCCAGCAGTGAGCCGTCGGGTACCGGGGAGCTGTTTTTT.

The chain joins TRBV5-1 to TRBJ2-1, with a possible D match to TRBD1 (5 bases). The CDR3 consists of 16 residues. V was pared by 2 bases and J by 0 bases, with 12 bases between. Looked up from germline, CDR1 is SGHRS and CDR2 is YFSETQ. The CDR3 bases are TGCGCCAGCAGCTTCCGGACACCTAGCTCCTACAATGAGCAGTTCTTC. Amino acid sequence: CASSFRTPSSYNEQFF.

Here the CDR3 DNA reads TGCAGCGTCGCCATTGTTAGACAGGGAGAGACCCAGTACTTC. It is translated as CSVAIVRQGETQYF. This chain joins TRBV29-1 and TRBJ2-5; TRBD1 matches at 7 bases. The length of the CDR3 is 14 residues. After removal of 6 bases from V and 4 bases from J, the junction contained 11 bases not matched to a gene. From germline, CDR1 is SQVTM and CDR2 ANQGSEA.

The CDR3 sequence is CASIPGGLNTGELFF. DNA of the CDR3: TGCGCCAGCATCCCCGGGGGTCTGAACACCGGGGAGCTGTTTTTT. The chain is built from TRBV5-1 and TRBJ2-2, with D possibly TRBD2 on 6 matching bases. The CDR3 runs 15 residues. V shed 6 bases and J shed 1 base, with 13 bases lying between them. CDR1 SGHRS and CDR2 YFSETQ come from the germline V gene.

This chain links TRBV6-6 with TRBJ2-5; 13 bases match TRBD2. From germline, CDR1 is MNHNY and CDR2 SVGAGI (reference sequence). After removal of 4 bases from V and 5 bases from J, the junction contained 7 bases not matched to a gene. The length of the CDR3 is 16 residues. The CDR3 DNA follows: TGTGCCAGCAGTTGGGGACTAGCGGGATCGGGGGAGACCCAGTACTTC. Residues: CASSWGLAGSGETQYF.

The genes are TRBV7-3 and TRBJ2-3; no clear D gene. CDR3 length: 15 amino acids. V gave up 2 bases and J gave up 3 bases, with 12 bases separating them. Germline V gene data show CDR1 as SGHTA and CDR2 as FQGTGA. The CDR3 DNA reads TGTGCCAGCAGCTTACGTGGCGATCAGACAGATACGCAGTATTTT. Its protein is CASSLRGDQTDTQYF. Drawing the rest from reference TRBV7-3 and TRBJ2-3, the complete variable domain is GAGVSQTPSNKVTEKGKYVELRCDPISGHTALYWYRQSLGQGPEFLIYFQGTGAADDSGLPNDRFFAVRPEGSVSTLKIQRTERGDSAVYLCASSLRGDQTDTQYFGPGTRLTVL.

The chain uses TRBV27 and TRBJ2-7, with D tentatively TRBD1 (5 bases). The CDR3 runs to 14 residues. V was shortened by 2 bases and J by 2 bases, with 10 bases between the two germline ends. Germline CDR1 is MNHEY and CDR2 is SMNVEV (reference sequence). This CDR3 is CASSLTRVAYEQYF. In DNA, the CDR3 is TGTGCCAGCAGTTTAACCAGGGTGGCCTACGAGCAGTACTTC.

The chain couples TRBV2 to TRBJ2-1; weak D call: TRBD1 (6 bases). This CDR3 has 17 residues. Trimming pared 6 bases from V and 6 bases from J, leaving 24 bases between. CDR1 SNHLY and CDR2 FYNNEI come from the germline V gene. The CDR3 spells CASSQPKGKRGGNEQFF. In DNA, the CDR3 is TGTGCCAGCAGCCAACCCAAAGGGAAACGAGGGGGCAATGAGCAGTTCTTC.

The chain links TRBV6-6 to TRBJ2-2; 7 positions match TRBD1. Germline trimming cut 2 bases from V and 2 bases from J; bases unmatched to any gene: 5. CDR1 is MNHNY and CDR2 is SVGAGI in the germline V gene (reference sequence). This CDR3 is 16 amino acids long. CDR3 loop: CASSYQGQRNTGELFF. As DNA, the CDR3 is TGTGCCAGCAGTTACCAGGGACAGCGCAACACCGGGGAGCTGTTTTTT.

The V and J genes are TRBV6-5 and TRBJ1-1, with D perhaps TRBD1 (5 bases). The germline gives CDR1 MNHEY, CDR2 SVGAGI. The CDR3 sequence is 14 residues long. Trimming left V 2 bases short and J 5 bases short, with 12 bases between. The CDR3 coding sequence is TGTGCCAGCAGTTACCGCGTGGGGGGGACTGAAGCTTTCTTT. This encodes CASSYRVGGTEAFF.

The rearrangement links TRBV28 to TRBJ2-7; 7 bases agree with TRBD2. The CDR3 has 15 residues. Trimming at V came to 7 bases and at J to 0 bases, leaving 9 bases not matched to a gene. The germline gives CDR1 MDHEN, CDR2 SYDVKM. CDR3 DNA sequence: TGTGCCAGCACTCGTGGGGGGGGGAACTCCTACGAGCAGTACTTC. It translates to CASTRGGGNSYEQYF. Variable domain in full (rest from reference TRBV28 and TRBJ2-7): DVKVTQSSRYLVKRTGEKVFLECVQDMDHENMFWYRQDPGLGLRLIYFSYDVKMKEKGDIPEGYSVSREKKERFSLILESASTNQTSMYLCASTRGGGNSYEQYFGPGTRLTVT.